The text below deals with one T cell receptor beta chain. The table lists this clonotype with a few counts. This receptor's antigen is unknown. The junction and the germline gene differ at one end; a read error may be behind it. This sample stems from a study of breast tumors, draining lymph nodes, adjacent tissues (dated by TCRdb to between 2015 and 2016). About the full investigation: TCR beta repertoires were compared across tumor, adjacent nontumor tissue and axillary lymph nodes obtained from breast cancer patients. The study aimed to assess the relationships and possible T-cell exchange between tumor, surrounding tissue and draining lymph node repertoires in human breast cancer.

The CDR3 starts with the cysteine, ends with the phenylalanine, and has 15 residues. Of all the DNA, just the CDR3 is kept, 45 bases in frame from base 1. Via the germline V gene, CDR1 is SGHTA and CDR2 FQGNSA. The sequencer was an Illumina HiSeq 2000. Multiplex PCR amplification was used to generate the TCR beta chain libraries. The amplified TCR beta chain products were analyzed by high-throughput sequencing. TCRdb handled the public reads itself, with Q25 trimming in fastp and clone calling in MiXCR, and kept productive beta chains. All rows with the same CDR3 protein become a single entry with the most common DNA and genes. This sample is represented by 150,000 to 250,000 distinct CDR3 sequences; roughly 29% of them were singletons. The top ten clonotypes cover 4% to 5.5% of the sample. Overall results and qualifications from the work: Tumor T-cell repertoires showed less diversity than lymph node repertoires and more diversity than nontumor tissue repertoires, and tumor T-cell repertoires showed preferential V and J gene usage. Tumor and nontumor tissue repertoires were found to be significantly more similar in luminal-like than in basal-like breast cancer. The data were considered consistent with the idea that most tumor T cells come from the lymph node and then expand in tumor tissue. Rather than being directly demonstrated, the conclusion that tumor T cells originate in lymph nodes was presented as consistent with a hypothesis.

Lymph node samples were obtained from the axillary draining lymph nodes of breast cancer patients. Sequenced input: axillary lymph node tissue. The chain is encoded by TRBV7-2 joined to TRBJ2-7, and TRBD2 may be the D gene, going by 7 matching bases. This sequence was found in a female donor with breast cancer. Some clones in this sample may be carry-over from other donors' samples. Read as DNA, the sequence is TGCGCCAGCAGTGAGGGGGGGGACGGGACCTACGAGCAGTACTTC. This translates into CASSEGGDGTYEQYF.